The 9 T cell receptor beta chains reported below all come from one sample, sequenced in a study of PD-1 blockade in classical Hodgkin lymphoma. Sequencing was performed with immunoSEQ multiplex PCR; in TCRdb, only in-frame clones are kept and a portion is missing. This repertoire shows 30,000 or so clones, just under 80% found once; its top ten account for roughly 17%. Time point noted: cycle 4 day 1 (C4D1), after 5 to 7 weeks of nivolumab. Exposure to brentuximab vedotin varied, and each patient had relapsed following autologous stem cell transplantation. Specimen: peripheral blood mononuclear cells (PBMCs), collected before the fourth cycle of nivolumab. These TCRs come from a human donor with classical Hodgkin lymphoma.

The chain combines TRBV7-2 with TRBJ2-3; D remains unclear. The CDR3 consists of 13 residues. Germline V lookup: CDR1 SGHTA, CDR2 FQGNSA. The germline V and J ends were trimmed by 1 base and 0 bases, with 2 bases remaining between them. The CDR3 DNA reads TGTGCCAGCAGCTTAGGCAGCACAGATACGCAGTATTTT. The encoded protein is CASSLGSTDTQYF.

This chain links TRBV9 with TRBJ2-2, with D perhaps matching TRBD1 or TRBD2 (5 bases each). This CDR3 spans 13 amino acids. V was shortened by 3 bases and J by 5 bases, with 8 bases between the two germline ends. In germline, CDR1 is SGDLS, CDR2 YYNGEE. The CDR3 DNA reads TGTGCCAGCAGCGCCGGGGCTACCGGGGAGCTGTTTTTT. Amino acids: CASSAGATGELFF.

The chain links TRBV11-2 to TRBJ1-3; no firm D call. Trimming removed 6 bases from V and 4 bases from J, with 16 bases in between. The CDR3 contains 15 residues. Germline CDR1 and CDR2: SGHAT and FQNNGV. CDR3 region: CASSQLRVAGNTIYF. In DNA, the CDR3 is TGTGCCAGCAGTCAACTCCGAGTAGCGGGAAACACCATATATTTT. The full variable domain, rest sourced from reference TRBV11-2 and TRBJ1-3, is EAGVAQSPRYKIIEKRQSVAFWCNPISGHATLYWYQQILGQGPKLLIQFQNNGVVDDSQLPKDRFSAERLKGVDSTLKIQPAKLEDSAVYLCASSQLRVAGNTIYFGEGSWLTVV.

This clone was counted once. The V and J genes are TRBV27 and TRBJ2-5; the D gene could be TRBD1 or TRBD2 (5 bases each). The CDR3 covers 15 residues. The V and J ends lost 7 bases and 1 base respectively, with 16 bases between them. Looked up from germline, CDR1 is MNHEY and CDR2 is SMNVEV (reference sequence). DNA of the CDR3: TGTGCCAGCACCCCCGGGTGGGGGACCCAAGAGACCCAGTACTTC. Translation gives CASTPGWGTQETQYF.

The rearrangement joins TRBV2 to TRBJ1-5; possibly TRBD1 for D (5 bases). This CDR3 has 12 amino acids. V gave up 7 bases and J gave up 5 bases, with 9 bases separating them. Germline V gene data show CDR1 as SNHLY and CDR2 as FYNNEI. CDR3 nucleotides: TGTGCCAGCATGAGGGGCGATCAGCCCCAGCATTTT. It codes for CASMRGDQPQHF.

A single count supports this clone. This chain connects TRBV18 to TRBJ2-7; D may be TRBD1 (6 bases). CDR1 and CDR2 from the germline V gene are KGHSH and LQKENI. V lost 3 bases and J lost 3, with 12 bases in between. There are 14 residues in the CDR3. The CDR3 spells CASSPTGTIYEQYF. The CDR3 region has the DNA TGTGCCAGCTCACCCACCGGGACAATCTACGAGCAGTACTTC.

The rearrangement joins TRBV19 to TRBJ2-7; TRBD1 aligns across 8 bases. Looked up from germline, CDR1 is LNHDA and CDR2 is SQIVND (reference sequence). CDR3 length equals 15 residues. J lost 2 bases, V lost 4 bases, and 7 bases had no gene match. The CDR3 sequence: CASSKRGQEPYEQYF. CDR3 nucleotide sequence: TGTGCCAGTAGTAAAAGGGGACAGGAGCCCTACGAGCAGTACTTC.

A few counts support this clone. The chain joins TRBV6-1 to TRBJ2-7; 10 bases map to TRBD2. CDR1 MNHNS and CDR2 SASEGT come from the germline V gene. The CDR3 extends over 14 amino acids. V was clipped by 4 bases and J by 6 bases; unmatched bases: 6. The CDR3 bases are TGTGCCAGCAGTGCGAGCGGGAGGGCCCCCGAGCAGTACTTC. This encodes CASSASGRAPEQYF.

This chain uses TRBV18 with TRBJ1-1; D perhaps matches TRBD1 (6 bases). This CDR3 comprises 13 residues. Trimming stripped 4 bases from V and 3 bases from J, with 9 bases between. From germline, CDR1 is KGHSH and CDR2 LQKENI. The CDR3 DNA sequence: TGTGCCAGCTCACAGGACAGCTACACTGAAGCTTTCTTT. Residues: CASSQDSYTEAFF.